This TCR beta chain was sequenced during a study of blood T cells in healthy people across ages. Then a second PCR, running about 6 to 12 cycles, was carried out with a sample-barcoded 5' primer and a J-beta primer mix. TCRdb ran MiXCR on the 5' RACE reads and lists one entry per CDR3 protein. The table has about 1.6 million distinct CDR3 sequences, roughly 32% seen once. This clonotype was recorded once. A read error may be the cause here, since a much bigger clone is one base away. The V gene lost 4 bases and the J gene lost 7 bases, with 17 bases spanning the gap. The CDR3 has 15 amino acids. Germline CDR1 SGDLS, CDR2 YYNGEE.

The chain carries TRBV9 and TRBJ1-4; D is unclear. This sequence was found in a young woman in good health. Material: blood. DNA of the CDR3: TGTGCCAGCAGCCCCCACGGAAAGGGCACTGAAAAACTGTTTTTT. Its protein product is CASSPHGKGTEKLFF.